This T cell receptor (beta chain) is from a study of shared clonotypes between healthy human individuals. Study-wide results and caveats: Clonotype sharing among donors was thought likely to change with sequencing depth.

The healthy adult donors were HIV-negative and reported no recent acute infections or vaccinations. Assay execution proceeded at the deep level. Sequencing used immunoSEQ multiplex PCR; TCRdb keeps in-frame clones, though not all of them. In the table there are 2 million to 2.5 million clones, 95% of which are singletons. Turning to this clone: The antigen remains unidentified.

The CDR3 consists of 13 residues. Germline assignment: CDR1 MNHEY and CDR2 SVGAGI. Trimming removed 6 bases from V and 6 bases from J, with 15 bases in between. The chain links TRBV6-5 to TRBJ2-7; perhaps D is TRBD1 or TRBD2 (5 bases each). This receptor was obtained from a man younger than 35 in good health. The sequencing sample was made of naive CD4+ T cells sorted from blood. Subset reported: CD45RA+ positively selected. This CDR3 reads CASSHSGRGEQYF. CDR3 in DNA: TGTGCCAGCAGCCACTCGGGGCGAGGCGAGCAGTACTTC.